This passage covers 32 T cell receptor beta chains from one sample sequenced in a study of identical twins. TCRdb itself ran the 5' RACE reads through MiXCR, one entry per CDR3 protein. The table records about 720,000 distinct CDR3 sequences, 8.6% of them present only once. These data were likewise used in another study, on yellow fever vaccine responses in identical twins.

Sequencing was carried out using PBMCs. The source of these receptors is a woman younger than 30 in good health.

The chain carries TRBV11-2 and TRBJ2-7; TRBD1 might be the D (6 bases). Trimming cost V 5 bases and J 5 bases, with 25 bases left between them. Germline CDR1 SGHAT, CDR2 FQNNGV. The CDR3 has 17 residues. CDR3 residues: CASSLRNWVQGSHEQYF. CDR3 nucleotide sequence: TGTGCCAGCAGCCTCCGCAATTGGGTGCAGGGGAGCCACGAGCAGTACTTC.

This clonotype appeared many times. This chain uses TRBV5-1 with TRBJ1-5; 10 bases map to TRBD1. This CDR3 region has 15 residues. J was trimmed by 6 bases and V by 4 bases; bases with no gene match: 7. Per the germline V gene, CDR1 is SGHRS and CDR2 is YFSETQ. The DNA for the CDR3 is TGCGCCAGCAGCAGTAACGGACAGGGGGGTCAGCCCCAGCATTTT. Protein sequence: CASSSNGQGGQPQHF.

This clonotype was observed a few times. The rearrangement uses TRBV4-1 and TRBJ1-5, with D possibly being TRBD1 (6 bases). V lost 3 bases, J lost 4 bases, and 13 bases lay in between. The CDR3 contains 15 residues. Germline loops: CDR1 MGHRA, CDR2 YSYEKL. Written as DNA, the CDR3 is TGCGCCAGCAGCCAGGCCAGGGGCGGGAATCAGCCCCAGCATTTT. Amino acids: CASSQARGGNQPQHF.

This clonotype was seen repeatedly, ten times or more. The J gene is TRBJ2-3, the V gene TRBV3-1; 9 bases agree with TRBD2. With 5 bases clipped from V and 3 bases from J, the junction kept 9 bases outside the gene matches. This CDR3 spans 16 amino acids. Germline V CDR1 and CDR2: LGHDT, YNNKEL (reference sequence). The CDR3 here is CASSDLAGILTDTQYF. The CDR3 DNA sequence: TGTGCCAGCAGCGATCTAGCGGGGATCTTGACAGATACGCAGTATTTT.

This clonotype was seen many times. The gene calls are TRBV29-1 and TRBJ2-5, with D perhaps matching TRBD1 (6 bases). Trimming removed 5 bases at V and 2 bases at J, with 9 bases between. Germline CDR1 and CDR2: SQVTM and ANQGSEA. The CDR3 spans 12 residues. In nucleotides, the CDR3 is TGCAGCGTTAGGACAGATCAAGAGACCCAGTACTTC. Its translation: CSVRTDQETQYF.

This clonotype was seen at least ten times. The V gene is TRBV3-1, the J gene TRBJ1-3, with D possibly matching TRBD1 (5 bases). CDR3 size: 14 residues. Germline loops: CDR1 LGHDT, CDR2 YNNKEL (reference sequence). V lost 4 bases and J 7 bases, leaving 14 bases between the germline ends. The CDR3 coding sequence is TGTGCCAGCAGCCCTTCTGGGGCCGAGAACACCATATATTTT. Translating it yields CASSPSGAENTIYF.

This chain joins TRBV28 and TRBJ2-1; 9 bases match TRBD1. The V gene's germline CDR1 is MDHEN and CDR2 SYDVKM. There are 14 residues in the CDR3. V lost 7 bases, J lost 7 bases, and 8 bases stayed unmatched. CDR3 bases: TGTGCCAGCAACTTCCGGGACAGGGTGAATGAGCAGTTCTTC. Translated: CASNFRDRVNEQFF.

V is TRBV11-2 and J is TRBJ2-3; D perhaps matches TRBD2 (5 bases). The V gene's germline CDR1 is SGHAT and CDR2 FQNNGV. This CDR3 comprises 15 residues. V was trimmed by 2 bases and J by 3 bases, leaving 12 bases between them. CDR3 nucleotide sequence: TGTGCCAGCAGCTTAAACTTCGGCGGGACAGATACGCAGTATTTT. It translates to CASSLNFGGTDTQYF. The full variable domain, with the rest looked up from reference TRBV11-2 and TRBJ2-3, is EAGVAQSPRYKIIEKRQSVAFWCNPISGHATLYWYQQILGQGPKLLIQFQNNGVVDDSQLPKDRFSAERLKGVDSTLKIQPAKLEDSAVYLCASSLNFGGTDTQYFGPGTRLTVL.

This clonotype was counted a few times. This sequence joins TRBV2 and TRBJ2-1; tentatively, D is TRBD2 (6 bases). Germline CDR1 SNHLY, CDR2 FYNNEI. The V end lost 2 bases, the J end lost 6 bases, and 14 bases lay between the germline ends. There are 15 residues in the CDR3. CDR3 protein: CASSELAGLGNEQFF. CDR3 DNA: TGTGCCAGCAGTGAATTGGCGGGATTGGGCAATGAGCAGTTCTTC.

The chain combines TRBV12-3 or TRBV12-4 with TRBJ1-3, with a weak D call TRBD1 (5 bases). CDR3 size: 12 residues. V was pared by 10 bases and J by 7 bases, with 14 bases between. CDR3 DNA sequence: TGTGCCACCGACTGGGGGGGGAACACCATATATTTT. It codes for CATDWGGNTIYF.

The CDR3 nucleotides are TGTGCCAGCACCCCCTCCGGCGCGACGAACACCGGGGAGCTGTTTTTT. It is translated as CASTPSGATNTGELFF. The chain combines TRBV28 with TRBJ2-2; no definite D call. The CDR3 contains 16 residues. With 7 bases removed from V and 0 bases from J, the gap between germline ends came to 15 bases. Looked up from germline, CDR1 is MDHEN and CDR2 is SYDVKM.

This chain uses TRBV20-1 with TRBJ1-2; D may be TRBD1 (5 bases). The V end lost 5 bases, the J end lost 2 bases, and 9 bases lay between the germline ends. The germline CDR1 and CDR2 sequences are DFQATT and SNEGSKA (reference sequence). The CDR3 runs to 12 residues. CDR3 in amino acids: CSAPTENYGYTF. DNA of the CDR3: TGCAGTGCTCCGACAGAAAACTATGGCTACACCTTC.

This clonotype has ten or more counts. The chain carries TRBV7-6 and TRBJ1-6, with D maybe TRBD1 (6 bases). This CDR3 comprises 16 residues. V lost 3 bases and J 10 bases, leaving 19 bases between the germline ends. The germline V gene encodes CDR1 SGHVS and CDR2 FNYEAQ. The CDR3, as DNA: TGTGCCAGCAGCTTCCGCCCGGCAGGGGTGGAGTCACCCCTCCACTTT. It specifies CASSFRPAGVESPLHF.

The chain is built from TRBV20-1 and TRBJ2-7; 8 bases fit TRBD2. This CDR3 is built from 13 residues. V gave up 5 bases and J gave up 7 bases; unmatched junction bases: 10. CDR1 is DFQATT, CDR2 SNEGSKA, per germline (reference sequence). Here the CDR3 reads CSAFRLAGVEQYF. CDR3 bases: TGCAGTGCTTTCCGGCTAGCGGGTGTAGAGCAGTACTTC.

This clonotype was seen repeatedly, ten times or more. V is TRBV3-1 and J is TRBJ2-1, with D possibly TRBD1 on 6 matching bases. CDR1 LGHDT and CDR2 YNNKEL come from the germline V gene (reference sequence). The CDR3 spans 15 residues. V shed 5 bases and J shed 0 bases, with 11 bases lying between them. The CDR3 sequence is CASSSGVPSYNEQFF. The CDR3 DNA reads as TGTGCCAGCAGCTCAGGGGTACCCTCCTACAATGAGCAGTTCTTC.

The chain employs TRBV30 and TRBJ2-5; no clear D. CDR1 and CDR2 from the germline V gene are GTSNPN and SVGIG (reference sequence). The CDR3 is 11 residues long. Trimming pared 3 bases from V and 2 bases from J, leaving 4 bases between. CDR3 coding DNA: TGTGCCTGGAGCAGTCAAGAGACCCAGTACTTC. Its translation is CAWSSQETQYF. Full variable domain (rest looked up from reference TRBV30 and TRBJ2-5): SQTIHQWPATLVQPVGSPLSLECTVEGTSNPNLYWYRQAAGRGLQLLFYSVGIGQISSEVPQNLSASRPQDRQFILSSKKLLLSDSGFYLCAWSSQETQYFGPGTRLLVL.

This clonotype was seen more than once but under ten times. The chain recombines TRBV12-3 or TRBV12-4 with TRBJ2-3, with D perhaps TRBD1 or TRBD2 (6 bases each). The CDR3 is made up of 17 amino acids. Trimming removed 0 bases at V and 2 bases at J, with 15 bases between. The CDR3 DNA sequence: TGTGCCAGCAGTTTAGCCTGGGGGGCTCGCCCCACAGATACGCAGTATTTT. This sequence encodes CASSLAWGARPTDTQYF.

This clonotype came up a few times. The genes are TRBV25-1 and TRBJ2-2, with a tentative D call TRBD1 (5 bases). Trimming stripped 4 bases from V and 6 bases from J, with 15 bases between. The CDR3 length is 15 residues. The germline V gene has CDR1 MGHDK and CDR2 SYGVNS. The CDR3 DNA is TGTGCCAGCAGTGGCAGGGATTTGGGGTCCGGGGAGCTGTTTTTT. Residues: CASSGRDLGSGELFF.

The rearrangement joins TRBV5-1 to TRBJ2-3, with 7 bases identical to TRBD1. Germline V gene sequence: CDR1 SGHRS, CDR2 YFSETQ. The CDR3 runs to 13 residues. Unmatched junction bases numbered 4, after V lost 5 bases and J lost 4 bases. The DNA for the CDR3 is TGCGCCAGCAGAGCAGGGGGAGCAGATACGCAGTATTTT. Protein sequence: CASRAGGADTQYF. The complete variable domain, with remaining parts taken from reference TRBV5-1 and TRBJ2-3, reads KAGVTQTPRYLIKTRGQQVTLSCSPISGHRSVSWYQQTPGQGLQFLFEYFSETQRNKGNFPGRFSGRQFSNSRSEMNVSTLELGDSALYLCASRAGGADTQYFGPGTRLTVL.

The gene calls are TRBV20-1 and TRBJ2-4; D gene unclear. This CDR3 is built from 11 residues. Trimming shortened V by 2 bases and J by 9 bases, and 8 bases separated the two germline ends. Germline assignment: CDR1 DFQATT and CDR2 SNEGSKA (reference sequence). The CDR3 here is CSARTSGIQYF. CDR3 DNA sequence: TGCAGTGCTAGAACCAGTGGCATTCAGTACTTC.

This clonotype was recorded at least ten times. V gene TRBV7-2 combines with J gene TRBJ2-1; 7 bases align to TRBD2. The CDR3 length is 14 residues. The germline gives CDR1 SGHTA, CDR2 FQGNSA. V was clipped by 5 bases and J by 3 bases; unmatched bases: 4. CDR3 coding DNA: TGTGCCAGCAGCGGGATAGCGGGCTACAATGAGCAGTTCTTC. Encoded protein: CASSGIAGYNEQFF.

This chain connects TRBV7-2 to TRBJ2-7; D remains unclear. Trimming cost V 5 bases and J 6 bases, with 17 bases left between them. The CDR3 runs 14 residues. Germline lookup yields CDR1 SGHTA and CDR2 FQGNSA. The CDR3: CASSPSVEPSEQYF. In DNA form, the CDR3 reads TGTGCCAGCAGCCCTTCAGTGGAACCTTCCGAGCAGTACTTC.

To note about this clonotype: The junction and the germline gene differ at one end; a read error may be behind it. The chain links TRBV28 to TRBJ2-5; possible D gene TRBD1, 5 bases. CDR3 length: 13 residues. Per the germline V gene, CDR1 is MDHEN and CDR2 is SYDVKM. The CDR3 sequence is CASSKQGPETQHF. The CDR3 DNA sequence: TGTGCCAGCAGTAAGCAGGGCCCCGAGACCCAGCACTTC.

The V gene is TRBV4-1, the J gene TRBJ2-2; the D is unclear. The length of the CDR3 is 15 residues. Between the trimmed V and J ends, which lost 1 base and 4 bases, there was a span of 10 bases. The germline V gene has CDR1 MGHRA and CDR2 YSYEKL. CDR3 sequence reads: CASSQANSFTGELFF. The CDR3 DNA reads as TGCGCCAGCAGCCAAGCGAACTCTTTCACCGGGGAGCTGTTTTTT.

The chain has TRBV18 and TRBJ2-6; no reliable D call. Germline CDR1 is KGHSH and CDR2 is LQKENI. V gave up 4 bases and J gave up 2 bases, with 12 bases separating them. The CDR3 length is 16 residues. CDR3 protein: CASSQRTEPGANVLTF. The DNA of the CDR3 is TGTGCCAGCTCACAACGCACAGAACCTGGGGCCAACGTCCTGACTTTC.

Comments on this clonotype: This may be a read error: a much more frequent sequence differs by one nucleotide. The chain couples TRBV20-1 to TRBJ1-1; 7 bases are shared with TRBD1. From germline, CDR1 is DFQATT and CDR2 SNEGSKA (reference sequence). The CDR3 is made up of 13 amino acids. The CDR3 nucleotides read TGCGGTGCTAGGGGAGACAGGGACACTGAAGCTTTCTTT. Its protein product is CGARGDRDTEAFF.

Ten or more counts support this clonotype. The gene calls are TRBV28 and TRBJ1-2, with unresolved D. Germline V gene data show CDR1 as MDHEN and CDR2 as SYDVKM. V lost 11 bases to trimming and J lost 4 bases, with 14 bases between them. This CDR3 comprises 12 residues. CDR3 nucleotides: TGTGCCGCCAAACAGAGCCTCTATGGCTACACCTTC. It translates to CAAKQSLYGYTF.

This clonotype was found a few times. V usage is TRBV28 and J usage is TRBJ2-3; the match to TRBD2 covers 13 bases. CDR3 length equals 17 residues. After removal of 5 bases from V and 2 bases from J, the junction contained 7 bases not matched to a gene. Germline loops: CDR1 MDHEN, CDR2 SYDVKM. CDR3 amino acids: CASSLTGLAGATDTQYF. The CDR3 DNA sequence: TGTGCCAGCAGTCTAACCGGACTAGCGGGGGCCACAGATACGCAGTATTTT.

This clonotype was seen only a few times. The V call is TRBV27, the J call TRBJ2-7, with 11 bases fitting TRBD2. V trimming: 3 bases; J trimming: 7 bases; junction bases outside the gene matches: 8. Germline lookup yields CDR1 MNHEY and CDR2 SMNVEV (reference sequence). The length of the CDR3 is 15 residues. The CDR3 bases are TGTGCCAGCAGTTTTGGACTAGCGGGTCTTCTGGAGCAGTACTTC. Translation: CASSFGLAGLLEQYF.

This clonotype turned up a few times. This sequence joins TRBV30 and TRBJ1-1; possibly TRBD1 for D (5 bases). Germline V lookup: CDR1 GTSNPN, CDR2 SVGIG (reference sequence). The CDR3 has 12 amino acids. The CDR3 DNA follows: TGTGCTAGGGATCAGGGGAACACTGAAGCTTTCTTT. Residues: CARDQGNTEAFF.

This clonotype occurred a few times. The chain is built from TRBV27 and TRBJ2-1; D ambiguous. V was clipped by 3 bases and J by 7 bases, with 10 bases between them. The CDR3 length is 13 residues. Germline CDR1 and CDR2: MNHEY and SMNVEV (reference sequence). CDR3 region: CASSLYDWNEQFF. CDR3 nucleotide sequence: TGTGCCAGCAGTTTGTACGACTGGAATGAGCAGTTCTTC.

This clonotype was picked up many times. The chain links TRBV11-2 to TRBJ2-3; D is unclear. Germline lookup yields CDR1 SGHAT and CDR2 FQNNGV. The length of the CDR3 is 13 residues. V shed 3 bases and J shed 0 bases, with 4 bases lying between them. CDR3 coding DNA: TGTGCCAGCAGCTTGTACAGCACAGATACGCAGTATTTT. Protein product: CASSLYSTDTQYF.